The entry below gives a single T cell receptor beta chain sequence along with its context. The target antigen is unknown. The sample comes from a study of cytomegalovirus exposure and HLA in healthy donors. Study-wide findings and caveats: Cytomegalovirus association was assigned to over 150 TCR beta chains.

Germline-derived CDR1 and CDR2 are MNHEY and SVGAGI. The trim removed 5 bases at V and 3 bases at J, leaving 3 bases unmatched. The CDR3 sequence is 13 residues long. Clones were sequenced by immunoSEQ multiplex PCR, and TCRdb holds only the in-frame ones, with some missing. The sample includes roughly 90,000 clones, around 93% seen only once; the top ten take approximately 1%. The chain employs TRBV6-5 and TRBJ2-7; 8 bases map to TRBD1. The TCR was taken from a young woman in good health and CMV-seropositive. The sequenced sample was PBMCs. The CDR3 DNA reads as TGTGCCAGCAGTCCCACAGGGGGCTACGAGCAGTACTTC. Translation: CASSPTGGYEQYF.